The clone carrying this T cell receptor beta chain was observed a handful of times. Its antigen is still unknown. Per the germline V gene, CDR1 is SGHDN and CDR2 is FVKESK. The CDR3 extends over 17 amino acids. V lost 0 bases, J lost 0 bases, and 15 bases lay in between. This specimen comes from a study of cytomegalovirus exposure and HLA in healthy donors. General observations from the study: Later analysis identified around 15,000 TCR beta sequences associated with HLA alleles, using a false discovery rate threshold of 0.05. In a later analysis, productive TCRs from donors in an Asian-associated ancestry cluster reportedly carried fewer N-insertions than the cohort mean. The authors listed 180 or so TCR beta chains as cytomegalovirus-associated. Three of the chains that were CMV-associated were confirmed in vitro to be specific for CMV antigens.

In the PCR, 60 Vbeta and 13 Jbeta primers were used. TCRdb keeps only in-frame clones here, not all; method: immunoSEQ multiplex PCR. The profile shows 90,000 to 120,000 clones, approximately 80% of them singletons. The origin of this receptor is a male donor in good health and CMV-seronegative. V gene TRBV14 combines with J gene TRBJ2-7; possible D gene TRBD1, 5 bases. Sample: PBMCs. CDR3 region: CASSQEGLRTPSYEQYF. The CDR3 nucleotides read TGTGCCAGCAGCCAAGAAGGTCTTCGGACACCCTCCTACGAGCAGTACTTC.